One sample yielded the 20 T cell receptor beta chains listed below, sequenced in a study of spatial heterogeneity in lung cancer. As to time point: blood at routine non-recurrence follow-up after resection. TCRdb reprocessed the 5' RACE reads with MiXCR, giving one entry per CDR3 protein. The sample lists 43,000 or so distinct CDR3 sequences; 12% were seen once. This specimen consisted of PBMCs, obtained at follow-up. The source of these receptors is a male donor with early-stage non-small cell lung cancer.

This clonotype was observed many times. The chain is built from TRBV2 and TRBJ1-1; D not resolved. The CDR3 extends over 13 amino acids. The ends were cut back, 6 bases at V and 1 base at J, with 9 bases in the middle. The germline gives CDR1 SNHLY, CDR2 FYNNEI. CDR3: CASRPEGNTEAFF. The CDR3 DNA reads TGTGCCAGCAGGCCGGAAGGGAACACTGAAGCTTTCTTT.

This clonotype turned up a few times. This chain uses TRBV12-3 or TRBV12-4 with TRBJ1-2; D not resolved. Trimming removed 10 bases at V and 3 bases at J, with 12 bases between. There are 12 residues in the CDR3. The CDR3 nucleotides read TGTGCCACCCGGTGGATTGACTATGGCTACACCTTC. Translation: CATRWIDYGYTF.

This clonotype was counted at least ten times. The chain carries TRBV6-5 and TRBJ1-4, with D possibly being TRBD1 (5 bases). Germline V gene sequence: CDR1 MNHEY, CDR2 SVGAGI. CDR3 size: 14 residues. V gave up 0 bases and J gave up 4 bases, with 6 bases separating them. The CDR3: CASSYSQGNEKLFF. The CDR3 bases are TGTGCCAGCAGTTACTCGCAGGGTAATGAAAAACTGTTTTTT.

This clonotype has ten or more counts. This chain connects TRBV7-3 to TRBJ2-6, with D tentatively TRBD1 (5 bases). Trimming pared 3 bases from V and 0 bases from J, leaving 6 bases between. The germline V gene has CDR1 SGHTA and CDR2 FQGTGA. There are 15 residues in the CDR3. The CDR3 protein is CASSFQGSGANVLTF. DNA of the CDR3: TGTGCCAGCAGCTTTCAGGGCTCTGGGGCCAACGTCCTGACTTTC.

A note on this clonotype: Being one base from a much bigger clone, this may be a read error. J is TRBJ1-4 and V is TRBV5-4, with D perhaps TRBD1 (6 bases). Germline V gene sequence: CDR1 SGHNT, CDR2 YYREEE (reference sequence). The CDR3 has 15 residues. CDR3 nucleotide sequence: TGTGCCCGCAGCAACCGTAGGGGGACTAATGAAAAACTGTTTTTT. Its translation: CARSNRRGTNEKLFF.

This clonotype was seen once. This chain links TRBV29-1 with TRBJ2-3, with 8 bases fitting TRBD2. The CDR3 has 13 residues. Trimming took 7 bases from V and 10 from J; bases not matched to a gene: 13. The germline V gene encodes CDR1 SQVTM and CDR2 ANQGSEA. The CDR3 protein is CSAGTGRAYPQYF. The DNA for the CDR3 is TGCAGCGCGGGTACCGGGAGGGCCTATCCGCAGTATTTT.

This clonotype was found many times. The rearrangement joins TRBV3-1 to TRBJ1-2; 8 bases agree with TRBD1. The CDR3 is made up of 15 amino acids. The ends lost 7 bases at V and 7 bases at J; junction bases unmatched: 14. Germline V CDR1 and CDR2: LGHDT, YNNKEL (reference sequence). The CDR3 bases are TGTGCCAGCACGGAATCAGGGGGCGAAGTACGTGGCTACACCTTC. Protein: CASTESGGEVRGYTF. Variable domain in full (rest from reference TRBV3-1 and TRBJ1-2): DTAVSQTPKYLVTQMGNDKSIKCEQNLGHDTMYWYKQDSKKFLKIMFSYNNKELIINETVPNRFSPKSPDKAHLNLHINSLELGDSAVYFCASTESGGEVRGYTFGSGTRLTVV.

The V gene is TRBV7-9, the J gene TRBJ1-1; TRBD1 matches 9 bases. V was clipped by 5 bases and J by 2 bases; unmatched bases: 6. CDR1 and CDR2 from the germline V gene are SEHNR and FQNEAQ (reference sequence). This CDR3 spans 15 amino acids. The CDR3 sequence is CASSPRTGENTEAFF. The CDR3 region has the DNA TGTGCCAGCAGCCCGAGGACAGGGGAAAACACTGAAGCTTTCTTT.

This clonotype was found many times. V usage is TRBV7-9 and J usage is TRBJ1-1; TRBD1 matches 7 bases. The J segment lost 6 bases and the V segment lost 5 bases, leaving 12 bases of the junction unmatched. The CDR3 totals 15 residues. From germline, CDR1 is SEHNR and CDR2 FQNEAQ (reference sequence). The CDR3 here is CASSLRGTDLSEAFF. In DNA form, the CDR3 reads TGTGCCAGCAGCCTTCGAGGGACAGATCTCTCTGAAGCTTTCTTT.

This clonotype occurred many times. The rearrangement links TRBV7-2 to TRBJ2-2; no reliable D call. The V and J ends lost 6 bases and 0 bases respectively, with 11 bases between them. The CDR3 covers 15 residues. Germline V gene lookup returns CDR1 SGHTA and CDR2 FQGNSA. CDR3 sequence reads: CASSFSSPNTGELFF. DNA for the CDR3: TGTGCCAGCAGTTTCTCCTCTCCGAACACCGGGGAGCTGTTTTTT.

The V gene is TRBV5-1, the J gene TRBJ2-5; 11 positions agree with TRBD2. Trimming took 3 bases from V and 4 from J; bases not matched to a gene: 8. This CDR3 is built from 16 residues. Germline CDR1 is SGHRS and CDR2 is YFSETQ. DNA of the CDR3: TGCGCCAGCAGCTCCCCCGGCGGACTAGCGGGAGAGACCCAGTACTTC. It encodes CASSSPGGLAGETQYF.

This chain connects TRBV27 to TRBJ2-7, with D perhaps TRBD1 or TRBD2 (5 bases each). Germline V gene sequence: CDR1 MNHEY, CDR2 SMNVEV (reference sequence). This CDR3 contains 16 residues. V shed 4 bases and J shed 1 base, with 17 bases lying between them. The CDR3 is CASSSRIGTWSYEQYF. The CDR3 nucleotides are TGTGCCAGCAGTTCGAGGATTGGGACGTGGTCCTACGAGCAGTACTTC.

This clonotype was observed at least ten times. The J gene is TRBJ1-4, the V gene TRBV4-3, with 7 bases identical to TRBD1. CDR3 length equals 15 residues. Germline CDR1 is LGHNA and CDR2 is YSLEER. V gave up 3 bases and J gave up 7 bases; unmatched junction bases: 8. DNA of the CDR3: TGCGCCAGCAGCCAGGAGGGGGCCTTGAGTGAAAAACTGTTTTTT. Its translation: CASSQEGALSEKLFF.

The rearrangement links TRBV6-2 or TRBV6-3 to TRBJ2-1; D possibly corresponds to TRBD1 (6 bases). V lost 8 bases to trimming and J lost 5 bases, with 25 bases between them. CDR3 size: 17 residues. Germline CDR1 and CDR2: MNHEY and SVGEGT. For the CDR3, the DNA is TGTGCCAGCCCGAAGGCCCGGGCCTTAGCAGGGGACAATGAGCAGTTCTTC. This gives the protein CASPKARALAGDNEQFF.

This clonotype was counted ten times or more. The V and J genes are TRBV20-1 and TRBJ1-5, with 8 bases that match TRBD1. From germline, CDR1 is DFQATT and CDR2 SNEGSKA (reference sequence). Trimming at V came to 4 bases and at J to 6 bases, leaving 5 bases not matched to a gene. This CDR3 has 13 residues. CDR3: CSANRGLGQPQHF. DNA for the CDR3: TGCAGTGCTAACAGGGGGTTGGGTCAGCCCCAGCATTTT.

This clonotype was counted ten times or more. One end of the junction varies from germline; a read error may be responsible. The chain recombines TRBV6-1 with TRBJ2-7; D perhaps matches TRBD2 (6 bases). The CDR3 runs 11 residues. Germline V lookup: CDR1 MNHNS, CDR2 SASEGT. The CDR3 nucleotides are TGTGCCAGCAGTGGCGGGACGCGACACCGCTTC. Amino acids: CASSGGTRHRF.

The chain employs TRBV4-1 and TRBJ1-4; unclear D gene. The germline V gene has CDR1 MGHRA and CDR2 YSYEKL. The length of the CDR3 is 13 residues. Trimming removed 1 base at V and 5 bases at J, with 5 bases between. The DNA for the CDR3 is TGCGCCAGCAGCCAAGCCCCGAATGAAAAACTGTTTTTT. The encoded protein is CASSQAPNEKLFF.

The chain joins TRBV20-1 to TRBJ2-3; D tentatively fits TRBD1 or TRBD2 (7 bases each). The CDR3 length is 14 residues. Germline lookup yields CDR1 DFQATT and CDR2 SNEGSKA (reference sequence). V lost 5 bases and J lost 4, with 16 bases in between. CDR3 region: CSAWEGQGADTQYF. The CDR3 bases are TGCAGTGCTTGGGAGGGGCAGGGGGCAGATACGCAGTATTTT.

This clonotype was seen ten or more times. The genes are TRBV14 and TRBJ2-7; D unresolved. The germline V and J ends were trimmed by 2 bases and 5 bases, with 7 bases remaining between them. The CDR3 loop spans 12 amino acids. Germline assignment: CDR1 SGHDN and CDR2 FVKESK. CDR3 DNA sequence: TGTGCCAGCAGCCAAAATTTCGACGAGCAGTACTTC. Amino acid sequence: CASSQNFDEQYF.

V gene TRBV7-2 combines with J gene TRBJ2-7; D is undetermined. There are 14 residues in the CDR3. V lost 2 bases to trimming and J lost 4 bases, with 12 bases between them. Germline V gives CDR1 SGHTA, CDR2 FQGNSA. The CDR3 DNA is TGTGCCAGCAGCTTATCTAGGGTGAGGTACGAGCAGTACTTC. This translates into CASSLSRVRYEQYF.